Listed here are 24 T cell receptor beta chains from one sample, sequenced in a study of blood T cell repertoires in COVID-19. Measured with immunoSEQ multiplex PCR; TCRdb has only the in-frame clones, and not every one. The sample yields approximately 280,000 clones, 90% seen once. Sequenced material: peripheral blood. These TCRs come from a woman in her 30s with COVID-19, enrolled during active disease.

This chain links TRBV5-1 with TRBJ2-1; 8 bases align to TRBD1. The CDR3 runs 16 residues. J lost 8 bases, V lost 0 bases, and 10 bases had no gene match. Germline assignment: CDR1 SGHRS and CDR2 YFSETQ. CDR3 sequence reads: CASSLVGQGAQDEQFF. The CDR3 DNA reads TGCGCCAGCAGCTTGGTAGGGCAGGGGGCGCAGGATGAGCAGTTCTTC.

CDR3 loop: CASSFGRGDYGYTF. The CDR3 nucleotides read TGTGCCAGCAGTTTTGGCAGGGGGGACTATGGCTACACCTTC. The chain carries TRBV28 and TRBJ1-2; 7 bases are a match to TRBD1. Trimming took 3 bases from V and 3 from J; bases not matched to a gene: 4. Germline loops: CDR1 MDHEN, CDR2 SYDVKM. This CDR3 spans 14 amino acids.

The chain has TRBV27 and TRBJ2-1, with D possibly matching TRBD2 (5 bases). The CDR3 runs 15 residues. V lost 10 bases and J lost 7, with 23 bases in between. CDR1 MNHEY and CDR2 SMNVEV come from the germline V gene (reference sequence). CDR3 sequence: CATRLGTLAFNEQFF. The CDR3 bases are TGTGCCACTCGGCTGGGTACTCTAGCTTTTAATGAGCAGTTCTTC.

This chain links TRBV5-1 with TRBJ1-5; D not certain. From germline, CDR1 is SGHRS and CDR2 YFSETQ. Trimming cost V 3 bases and J 7 bases, with 17 bases left between them. The CDR3 loop spans 15 amino acids. The CDR3 sequence is CASSSEGVEGQPQHF. CDR3 nucleotide sequence: TGCGCCAGCAGCTCAGAGGGTGTGGAGGGCCAGCCCCAGCATTTT.

This clone was seen only a few times. The J gene is TRBJ2-7, the V gene TRBV7-9, with a possible D match to TRBD1 (5 bases). The CDR3 spans 14 residues. The germline CDR1 and CDR2 sequences are SEHNR and FQNEAQ (reference sequence). Trimming left V 6 bases short and J 6 bases short, with 18 bases between. The CDR3 DNA reads TGTGCCAGCAGAGGGGATCCACCTCTGGGCGAGCAGTACTTC. Protein product: CASRGDPPLGEQYF.

The V call is TRBV19, the J call TRBJ2-1, with D tentatively TRBD2 (6 bases). The germline CDR1 and CDR2 sequences are LNHDA and SQIVND (reference sequence). V was cut by 3 bases and J by 6 bases, with 15 bases left in between. There are 15 residues in the CDR3. The CDR3 loop reads CASSMGTGGLNEQFF. CDR3 nucleotides: TGTGCCAGTAGTATGGGGACTGGGGGTCTCAATGAGCAGTTCTTC.

V gene TRBV29-1 combines with J gene TRBJ2-7, with 7 nucleotides matching TRBD1. The CDR3 length is 14 residues. V lost 5 bases, J lost 0 bases, and 7 bases stayed unmatched. CDR1 and CDR2 from the germline V gene are SQVTM and ANQGSEA. The CDR3 region has the DNA TGCAGCGTTAGATCAGGGGGAGACTCCTACGAGCAGTACTTC. It encodes CSVRSGGDSYEQYF.

This chain joins TRBV18 and TRBJ2-3, with 8 bases aligning to TRBD2. The length of the CDR3 is 14 residues. With 3 bases clipped from V and 5 bases from J, the junction kept 4 bases outside the gene matches. Germline assignment: CDR1 KGHSH and CDR2 LQKENI. CDR3: CASSPLREVDTQYF. CDR3 DNA: TGTGCCAGCTCACCTCTGCGGGAGGTAGATACGCAGTATTTT.

This clone has more than one count but fewer than ten. The chain has TRBV9 and TRBJ1-2; TRBD1 might be the D (6 bases). The germline CDR1 and CDR2 sequences are SGDLS and YYNGEE. V lost 0 bases to trimming and J lost 5 bases, with 14 bases between them. The CDR3 covers 15 residues. CDR3 sequence (DNA): TGTGCCAGCAGCGTAGAGGCAGGGGAGAGGTATGGCTACACCTTC. Residues: CASSVEAGERYGYTF. Full variable domain (remainder filled in from reference TRBV9 and TRBJ1-2): DSGVTQTPKHLITATGQRVTLRCSPRSGDLSVYWYQQSLDQGLQFLIQYYNGEERAKGNILERFSAQQFPDLHSELNLSSLELGDSALYFCASSVEAGERYGYTFGSGTRLTVV.

The chain recombines TRBV19 with TRBJ1-5; the D is unclear. This CDR3 has 13 residues. The V gene lost 6 bases and the J gene lost 4 bases, with 10 bases spanning the gap. The germline gives CDR1 LNHDA, CDR2 SQIVND (reference sequence). CDR3 region: CASSLWENQPQHF. Here the CDR3 DNA reads TGTGCCAGTAGCCTGTGGGAGAATCAGCCCCAGCATTTT.

CDR3 amino acids: CAWSPGQAYEQYF. Here the CDR3 DNA reads TGTGCCTGGAGTCCGGGACAGGCCTACGAGCAGTACTTC. This rearrangement joins TRBV30 to TRBJ2-7; TRBD1 matches 8 bases. This CDR3 contains 13 residues. The J segment lost 2 bases and the V segment lost 2 bases, leaving 2 bases of the junction unmatched. Germline assignment: CDR1 GTSNPN and CDR2 SVGIG (reference sequence). Looking up the rest from reference TRBV30 and TRBJ2-7 gives the full variable domain: SQTIHQWPATLVQPVGSPLSLECTVEGTSNPNLYWYRQAAGRGLQLLFYSVGIGQISSEVPQNLSASRPQDRQFILSSKKLLLSDSGFYLCAWSPGQAYEQYFGPGTRLTVT.

V gene TRBV5-1 combines with J gene TRBJ2-7, with 11 bases fitting TRBD1. V shed 2 bases and J 7 bases; nucleotides not matched to a gene: 8. Germline CDR1 and CDR2: SGHRS and YFSETQ. The CDR3 extends over 15 amino acids. The CDR3: CASSFPGQGAREQYF. The CDR3, as DNA: TGCGCCAGCAGCTTCCCAGGACAGGGGGCGCGGGAGCAGTACTTC.

Here the CDR3 DNA reads TGTGCCAGCACCGAAGGTGAGGTCTATGGCTACACCTTC. Translated, it gives CASTEGEVYGYTF. The chain has TRBV21-1 and TRBJ1-2. TRBV21-1 is reported as a pseudogene. The CDR3 spans 13 residues.

V is TRBV12-3 or TRBV12-4 and J is TRBJ1-1; D may be TRBD1 (5 bases). Trimming left V 6 bases short and J 2 bases short, with 10 bases between. The CDR3 is 13 residues long. This chain's CDR3 is CASRDGGNTEAFF. The CDR3 DNA reads TGTGCCAGCAGGGACGGGGGAAACACTGAAGCTTTCTTT.

This chain links TRBV28 with TRBJ1-5, with 8 bases fitting TRBD1. Germline V gene lookup returns CDR1 MDHEN and CDR2 SYDVKM. The CDR3 consists of 15 residues. V trimming: 6 bases; J trimming: 3 bases; junction bases outside the gene matches: 7. The CDR3 is CASSFPDRANQPQHF. The CDR3 nucleotides are TGTGCCAGCAGCTTCCCGGACAGGGCCAATCAGCCCCAGCATTTT. Full variable domain (remainder filled in from reference TRBV28 and TRBJ1-5): DVKVTQSSRYLVKRTGEKVFLECVQDMDHENMFWYRQDPGLGLRLIYFSYDVKMKEKGDIPEGYSVSREKKERFSLILESASTNQTSMYLCASSFPDRANQPQHFGDGTRLSIL.

The chain links TRBV28 to TRBJ2-5; 10 bases align to TRBD2. Germline CDR1 and CDR2: MDHEN and SYDVKM. The CDR3 is 16 residues long. The V gene end was trimmed by 3 bases and the J gene end by 4 bases; junction bases not matched to a gene: 8. CDR3 loop: CASSFVASGSGETQYF. CDR3 nucleotide sequence: TGTGCCAGCAGTTTTGTAGCTAGCGGGAGCGGAGAGACCCAGTACTTC.

This chain uses TRBV6-2 or TRBV6-3 with TRBJ1-1; 11 nucleotides align to TRBD1. The V segment lost 5 bases and the J segment 10 bases; nucleotides outside the gene matches: 9. This CDR3 comprises 14 residues. CDR1 and CDR2 from the germline V gene are MNHEY and SVGEGT. The CDR3 protein is CASSEDRGPGVAFF. The CDR3 DNA follows: TGTGCCAGCAGTGAGGACAGGGGGCCTGGGGTAGCTTTCTTT.

This clone is a singleton in its sample. V gene TRBV7-9 combines with J gene TRBJ1-4; D is unresolved. Germline V gives CDR1 SEHNR, CDR2 FQNEAQ (reference sequence). There are 14 residues in the CDR3. Trimming left V 6 bases short and J 8 bases short, with 16 bases between. The CDR3 nucleotides are TGTGCCAGCAGTATGATGCGGGAGGTAGAAAAACTGTTTTTT. Translating it yields CASSMMREVEKLFF.

The chain employs TRBV30 and TRBJ1-5; D uncertain. The V and J ends lost 0 bases and 6 bases respectively, with 9 bases between them. This CDR3 has 13 amino acids. The germline gives CDR1 GTSNPN, CDR2 SVGIG (reference sequence). The CDR3 region has the DNA TGTGCCTGGAGTGTAGGCCAGCGTCAGCCCCAGCATTTT. This translates into CAWSVGQRQPQHF. The whole variable domain, filled in from reference TRBV30 and TRBJ1-5, reads SQTIHQWPATLVQPVGSPLSLECTVEGTSNPNLYWYRQAAGRGLQLLFYSVGIGQISSEVPQNLSASRPQDRQFILSSKKLLLSDSGFYLCAWSVGQRQPQHFGDGTRLSIL.

J is TRBJ1-1 and V is TRBV7-9; 8 bases fit TRBD1. The CDR3 contains 18 residues. With 4 bases clipped from V and 0 bases from J, the junction kept 13 bases outside the gene matches. Germline V gene data show CDR1 as SEHNR and CDR2 as FQNEAQ (reference sequence). The CDR3 sequence: CASSSNDRGRFLNTEAFF. In DNA, the CDR3 is TGTGCCAGCAGCTCGAACGACAGGGGTAGGTTCTTGAACACTGAAGCTTTCTTT.

V usage is TRBV28 and J usage is TRBJ1-1, with 9 nucleotides matching TRBD1. The J segment lost 0 bases and the V segment lost 6 bases, leaving 5 bases of the junction unmatched. CDR1 is MDHEN, CDR2 SYDVKM, per germline. The CDR3 totals 15 residues. The CDR3 DNA is TGTGCCAGCAGACCGGGGGACAGGGTGAACACTGAAGCTTTCTTT. As protein: CASRPGDRVNTEAFF. The whole variable domain, filled in from reference TRBV28 and TRBJ1-1, reads DVKVTQSSRYLVKRTGEKVFLECVQDMDHENMFWYRQDPGLGLRLIYFSYDVKMKEKGDIPEGYSVSREKKERFSLILESASTNQTSMYLCASRPGDRVNTEAFFGQGTRLTVV.

The chain is built from TRBV6-5 and TRBJ1-6, with D hard to call. Trimming left V 7 bases short and J 7 bases short, with 14 bases between. The CDR3 length is 14 residues. Germline V gene data show CDR1 as MNHEY and CDR2 as SVGAGI. The CDR3 loop is CASTGGLFNSPLHF. DNA for the CDR3: TGTGCCAGCACCGGCGGGCTGTTCAATTCACCCCTCCACTTT.

CDR3 coding DNA: TGTGCCAGTAGTATTAGACAGGGAGACTTAAAGGGTACTGAAGCTTTCTTT. Protein: CASSIRQGDLKGTEAFF. The rearrangement uses TRBV19 and TRBJ1-1; 7 nucleotides align to TRBD1. The CDR3 is made up of 17 amino acids. Germline V CDR1 and CDR2: LNHDA, SQIVND (reference sequence). With V trimmed by 3 bases and J by 5 bases, 15 bases remained unmatched.

The genes are TRBV28 and TRBJ2-7, with 11 bases lining up with TRBD2. The CDR3 has 15 residues. CDR1 and CDR2 (germline): MDHEN, SYDVKM. V was pared by 4 bases and J by 4 bases, with 6 bases of the junction left unmatched. The CDR3 DNA reads TGTGCCAGCAGTTCCCTAGCGGGAGGAAGGTACGAGCAGTACTTC. Translation gives CASSSLAGGRYEQYF.